The 31 T cell receptor beta chains listed next were all sequenced from one sample in a study of technical replicates of blood from several donors (dated by TCRdb to between 2016 and 2019). Library creation used the immunoSEQ multiplex PCR assay. TCRdb's version of the immuneACCESS table is confined to in-frame rearrangements and falls short of the full clone set. An unresolved V gene accounts for under half of the shortfall where checked; the remainder is of unknown origin. This sample is represented by 75,000 to 95,000 clones; about 94% of them were singletons. The top ten clonotypes cover about 0.26% of the sample. Sample: T cells isolated from PBMCs. These receptors were obtained from a human donor in good health.

The chain carries TRBV25-1 and TRBJ2-1; 8 bases match TRBD1. The CDR3 is made up of 14 amino acids. J was trimmed by 0 bases and V by 5 bases; bases with no gene match: 0. The germline V gene encodes CDR1 MGHDK and CDR2 SYGVNS. CDR3 in DNA: TGTGCCAGCAGTACAGGGGGCTCCTACAATGAGCAGTTCTTC. The encoded protein is CASSTGGSYNEQFF.

The genes are TRBV5-1 and TRBJ1-1; no definite D call. V lost 1 base and J lost 1, with 5 bases in between. In germline, CDR1 is SGHRS, CDR2 YFSETQ. This CDR3 is built from 13 residues. The CDR3 loop is CASSLRPNTEAFF. The CDR3 DNA follows: TGCGCCAGCAGCTTGCGTCCGAACACTGAAGCTTTCTTT.

V usage is TRBV10-1 and J usage is TRBJ2-2; TRBD1 is a possible D gene (6 bases). Germline CDR1 and CDR2: WNHNN and SYGVQD (reference sequence). Deletions cut 3 bases from V and 6 bases from J, with 17 bases between. The CDR3 runs 16 residues. CDR3 residues: CASSEAGGVPPGELFF. The CDR3 coding sequence is TGCGCCAGCAGTGAAGCTGGGGGCGTGCCCCCCGGGGAGCTGTTTTTT.

V gene TRBV18 combines with J gene TRBJ2-3; 8 bases map to TRBD1. V shed 3 bases, J shed 4 bases, and the junction held 3 bases outside the gene matches. The V gene's germline CDR1 is KGHSH and CDR2 LQKENI. The CDR3 has 14 residues. CDR3 sequence: CASSPGTGSDTQYF. The CDR3 DNA follows: TGTGCCAGCTCACCCGGGACAGGATCAGATACGCAGTATTTT.

This sequence joins TRBV21-1 and TRBJ2-7; TRBD1 is the table's D call and was not checked against the DNA. TRBV21-1 is tagged as a pseudogene. This CDR3 has 15 residues. The CDR3 DNA sequence: TGTGCCAGCAGCAATCTGGCAGGTTTCTCCTACGAGCAGTACTTC. This translates into CASSNLAGFSYEQYF.

The chain recombines TRBV5-1 with TRBJ2-2; the match to TRBD2 covers 7 bases. Per germline, CDR1 SGHRS and CDR2 YFSETQ. The V segment lost 6 bases and the J segment 4 bases; nucleotides outside the gene matches: 9. This CDR3 has 15 amino acids. CDR3 in amino acids: CASTWGGKVTGELFF. As DNA, the CDR3 is TGCGCCAGCACCTGGGGGGGGAAGGTCACCGGGGAGCTGTTTTTT.

The chain recombines TRBV18 with TRBJ2-7; weak D call: TRBD1 (6 bases). V was shortened by 1 base and J by 5 bases, with 6 bases between the two germline ends. Germline values: CDR1 KGHSH, CDR2 LQKENI. The CDR3 covers 12 residues. The CDR3 is CASSPQGDEQYF. CDR3 nucleotides: TGTGCCAGCTCACCACAGGGGGACGAGCAGTACTTC.

The V and J genes are TRBV28 and TRBJ2-5; D perhaps matches TRBD1 (6 bases). This CDR3 comprises 13 residues. Deletions cut 8 bases from V and 5 bases from J, with 15 bases between. Germline CDR1 and CDR2: MDHEN and SYDVKM. CDR3 sequence (DNA): TGTGCCAGCCGCCAACAGGGTCCGGAGACCCAGTACTTC. Translation gives CASRQQGPETQYF.

The CDR3 nucleotides are TGTGCCAGCAGTTTGACAGTAACCCCCTACGAGCAGTACTTC. As protein: CASSLTVTPYEQYF. The chain joins TRBV2 to TRBJ2-7, with D perhaps TRBD1 (5 bases). Germline CDR1 and CDR2: SNHLY and FYNNEI. The V end was cut by 5 bases, the J end by 2 bases, with 13 bases between. The CDR3 covers 14 residues.

The chain carries TRBV5-4 and TRBJ1-3; 7 nucleotides align to TRBD1. This CDR3 is 16 amino acids long. The germline V gene encodes CDR1 SGHNT and CDR2 YYREEE (reference sequence). J was trimmed by 3 bases and V by 6 bases; bases with no gene match: 12. CDR3 region: CASTHQEGAVGNTIYF. The CDR3 DNA reads as TGTGCCAGCACCCATCAAGAGGGGGCGGTTGGAAACACCATATATTTT.

The chain combines TRBV2 with TRBJ1-4; 7 bases match TRBD1. Looked up from germline, CDR1 is SNHLY and CDR2 is FYNNEI. Trimming removed 2 bases from V and 9 bases from J; junction bases left unmatched: 9. The length of the CDR3 is 15 residues. The CDR3 DNA follows: TGTGCCAGCAGTGAACTCGGACAGGAGGTTAAAAAACTGTTTTTT. Translating gives CASSELGQEVKKLFF.

The chain joins TRBV2 to TRBJ1-2; a possible D gene is TRBD1 (6 bases). The CDR3 has 16 amino acids. Germline V gives CDR1 SNHLY, CDR2 FYNNEI. V was pared by 6 bases and J by 1 base, with 18 bases between. CDR3 loop: CASSGTTEAFNYGYTF. In DNA form, the CDR3 reads TGTGCCAGCAGCGGGACAACGGAGGCTTTTAACTATGGCTACACCTTC.

The CDR3 reads CASSLATLAGVGEQFF. CDR3 in DNA: TGCGCCAGCAGCCTGGCCACTCTAGCGGGAGTTGGTGAGCAGTTCTTC. The rearrangement links TRBV10-1 to TRBJ2-1; 10 bases agree with TRBD2. The CDR3 extends over 16 amino acids. J was trimmed by 9 bases and V by 6 bases; bases with no gene match: 14. In germline, CDR1 is WNHNN, CDR2 SYGVQD (reference sequence).

The V and J genes are TRBV5-1 and TRBJ2-1, with 7 bases aligning to TRBD1. The germline CDR1 and CDR2 sequences are SGHRS and YFSETQ. CDR3 length: 18 amino acids. Trimming took 0 bases from V and 6 from J; bases not matched to a gene: 15. The CDR3 DNA sequence: TGCGCCAGCAGCTTGGATGGTCCCCTTCAGGGGGATATCAATGAGCAGTTCTTC. The encoded protein is CASSLDGPLQGDINEQFF.

This clone appeared once. V gene TRBV10-3 combines with J gene TRBJ1-3; D is undetermined. V was shortened by 7 bases and J by 6 bases, with 19 bases between the two germline ends. The CDR3 runs to 15 residues. CDR1 ENHRY and CDR2 SYGVKD come from the germline V gene. The CDR3 nucleotides read TGTGCCATCAACCCGGGTTGGTTTGGCGCAAACACCATATATTTT. It yields the protein CAINPGWFGANTIYF.

The V and J genes are TRBV14 and TRBJ2-7, with 8 bases fitting TRBD2. The CDR3 totals 18 residues. Losses at the gene ends were 8 bases for V and 0 bases for J; bases not matched to a gene: 18. From germline, CDR1 is SGHDN and CDR2 FVKESK. CDR3 loop: CASAIQAYQRGNSYEQYF. In DNA form, the CDR3 reads TGTGCCAGCGCAATACAGGCCTACCAGCGGGGGAACTCCTACGAGCAGTACTTC.

The V and J genes are TRBV28 and TRBJ1-1, with D possibly TRBD1 on 6 matching bases. Germline CDR1 reads MDHEN; CDR2 reads SYDVKM. This CDR3 has 13 amino acids. The V gene lost 7 bases and the J gene lost 5 bases, with 14 bases spanning the gap. In nucleotides, the CDR3 is TGTGCCAGCAACAGGGCTTTAGGGACTGAAGCTTTCTTT. It encodes CASNRALGTEAFF.

The chain links TRBV2 to TRBJ1-1, with 11 bases matching TRBD1. Trimming took 2 bases from V and 7 from J; bases not matched to a gene: 3. Germline V gene data show CDR1 as SNHLY and CDR2 as FYNNEI. The CDR3 has 14 amino acids. CDR3 bases: TGTGCCAGCAGTGAACCGGGACAGGGGGTTGAAGCTTTCTTT. It codes for CASSEPGQGVEAFF.

The J gene is TRBJ1-2, the V gene TRBV5-6; D remains unclear. The V end was cut by 3 bases, the J end by 0 bases, with 15 bases between. Germline V gene sequence: CDR1 SGHDT, CDR2 YYEEEE. This CDR3 comprises 16 residues. CDR3 region: CASSSFIEQANYGYTF. The CDR3 nucleotides are TGTGCCAGCAGCTCGTTTATCGAACAAGCTAACTATGGCTACACCTTC.

V is TRBV29-1 and J is TRBJ1-1; TRBD1 is a possible D gene (5 bases). Looked up from germline, CDR1 is SQVTM and CDR2 is ANQGSEA. Trimming stripped 6 bases from V and 0 bases from J, with 11 bases between. CDR3 size: 13 residues. The CDR3 region is CSVAGRLNTEAFF. In DNA, the CDR3 is TGCAGCGTGGCAGGGCGGTTGAACACTGAAGCTTTCTTT.

This sequence joins TRBV28 and TRBJ1-4; TRBD1 agrees at 11 bases. V gave up 6 bases and J gave up 8 bases; unmatched junction bases: 5. The CDR3 loop spans 14 amino acids. Germline loops: CDR1 MDHEN, CDR2 SYDVKM. CDR3 sequence reads: CASRTGTGGEKLFF. The CDR3 coding sequence is TGTGCCAGCAGGACCGGGACAGGGGGGGAAAAACTGTTTTTT.

The V and J genes are TRBV9 and TRBJ1-5; 9 nucleotides line up with TRBD1. Germline V gene data show CDR1 as SGDLS and CDR2 as YYNGEE. After removal of 0 bases from V and 0 bases from J, the junction contained 19 bases not matched to a gene. CDR3 size: 22 residues. The CDR3 loop reads CASSVGIGTGSFGEHSNQPQHF. CDR3 bases: TGTGCCAGCAGCGTAGGAATCGGGACAGGGTCATTCGGGGAGCATAGCAATCAGCCCCAGCATTTT.

The chain joins TRBV11-2 to TRBJ1-2; 9 bases are a match to TRBD1. This CDR3 has 14 residues. The germline CDR1 and CDR2 sequences are SGHAT and FQNNGV. Trimming at V came to 3 bases and at J to 6 bases, leaving 5 bases not matched to a gene. The CDR3 nucleotides are TGTGCCAGCAGCTTTCTAGGACAGGGGAATGGCTACACCTTC. Encoded protein: CASSFLGQGNGYTF.

The chain has TRBV7-6 and TRBJ2-3, with 16 bases identical to TRBD2. The CDR3 covers 20 residues. V shed 4 bases, J shed 2 bases, and the junction held 12 bases outside the gene matches. Germline V CDR1 and CDR2: SGHVS, FNYEAQ. The CDR3 is CASSSYPPGTSGRATDTQYF. CDR3 nucleotide sequence: TGTGCCAGCAGCTCATACCCGCCGGGGACTAGCGGGAGGGCCACAGATACGCAGTATTTT.

The chain uses TRBV28 and TRBJ1-1, with TRBD1 as a possible D gene (5 bases). Trimming pared 3 bases from V and 1 base from J, leaving 15 bases between. The CDR3 has 16 residues. Per germline, CDR1 MDHEN and CDR2 SYDVKM. CDR3 amino acids: CASSFGAGWRNTEAFF. The CDR3 coding sequence is TGTGCCAGCAGTTTTGGGGCTGGGTGGCGGAACACTGAAGCTTTCTTT.

The genes are TRBV10-3 and TRBJ2-2; D not certain. The CDR3 has 15 amino acids. V was cut by 3 bases and J by 0 bases, with 8 bases left in between. The germline V gene has CDR1 ENHRY and CDR2 SYGVKD. The CDR3 DNA reads TGTGCCATCAGTGAAAGACACGCGAACACCGGGGAGCTGTTTTTT. Translation gives CAISERHANTGELFF.

This rearrangement joins TRBV19 to TRBJ2-3; D uncertain. V was cut by 4 bases and J by 0 bases, with 11 bases left in between. Per the germline V gene, CDR1 is LNHDA and CDR2 is SQIVND (reference sequence). There are 15 residues in the CDR3. The CDR3 DNA follows: TGTGCCAGTAGTAGTGGGCAGCTTAGCACAGATACGCAGTATTTT. This codes for CASSSGQLSTDTQYF.

DNA of the CDR3: TGTGCCAGCAGTGGGACTAGCGGGGTGAACACCGGGGAGCTGTTTTTT. Protein product: CASSGTSGVNTGELFF. The chain joins TRBV2 to TRBJ2-2, with 12 bases fitting TRBD2. The V and J ends lost 4 bases and 1 base, in that order; junction bases with no gene match: 1. Germline V gene sequence: CDR1 SNHLY, CDR2 FYNNEI. This CDR3 has 16 amino acids.

The J gene is TRBJ2-5, the V gene TRBV6-5; TRBD2 aligns across 15 bases. V was clipped by 6 bases and J by 4 bases; unmatched bases: 0. Germline CDR1 and CDR2: MNHEY and SVGAGI. The CDR3 is 14 residues long. The DNA of the CDR3 is TGTGCCAGCAGGGGACTAGCGGGAGGAGAGACCCAGTACTTC. Its translation: CASRGLAGGETQYF.

The J gene is TRBJ2-2, the V gene TRBV25-1, with D unclear. The CDR3 has 11 residues. The V gene lost 10 bases and the J gene lost 7 bases, with 10 bases spanning the gap. CDR1 and CDR2 (germline): MGHDK, SYGVNS. The CDR3 coding sequence is TGTGCCACCGATAAGAGCGGGGAGCTGTTTTTT. This encodes CATDKSGELFF.

Remarks on this clone: The same CDR3 arises from other DNA sequences in this sample as well. This chain joins TRBV5-1 and TRBJ2-7, with TRBD1 as a possible D gene (6 bases). V shed 1 base and J shed 1 base, with 12 bases lying between them. The CDR3 covers 15 residues. The germline V gene encodes CDR1 SGHRS and CDR2 YFSETQ. The CDR3 sequence: CASSLSQGRSYEQYF. The CDR3 coding sequence is TGCGCCAGCAGCTTGAGCCAGGGGAGATCCTACGAGCAGTACTTC. Drawing the rest from reference TRBV5-1 and TRBJ2-7, the complete variable domain is KAGVTQTPRYLIKTRGQQVTLSCSPISGHRSVSWYQQTPGQGLQFLFEYFSETQRNKGNFPGRFSGRQFSNSRSEMNVSTLELGDSALYLCASSLSQGRSYEQYFGPGTRLTVT.